The 20 T cell receptor beta chains given below trace back to one sample, sequenced in a study of blood T cell repertoires in COVID-19. Sequencing was performed with immunoSEQ multiplex PCR; in TCRdb, only in-frame clones are kept and a portion is missing. Found here are under 250,000 clones, approximately 86% of them singletons; the top ten hold 0.65% to 0.85%. The sample taken for sequencing was peripheral blood. These receptor sequences come from a man between 40 and 49 years old with acute or convalescent COVID-19.

The CDR3 DNA reads as TGCGCCAGCAGCCCTCTACCAGCGGGGGGGTCCTACAATGAGCAGTTCTTC. As protein: CASSPLPAGGSYNEQFF. V and J are TRBV4-1 and TRBJ2-1; 10 bases are a match to TRBD2. Trimming took 4 bases from V and 1 from J; bases not matched to a gene: 7. The CDR3 sequence is 17 residues long. Germline loops: CDR1 MGHRA, CDR2 YSYEKL.

V is TRBV2 and J is TRBJ1-1; TRBD1 agrees at 11 bases. There are 14 residues in the CDR3. The J segment lost 3 bases and the V segment lost 6 bases, leaving 3 bases of the junction unmatched. The germline V gene encodes CDR1 SNHLY and CDR2 FYNNEI. CDR3 region: CASSGQGAYTEAFF. In DNA form, the CDR3 reads TGTGCCAGCAGCGGACAGGGGGCTTACACTGAAGCTTTCTTT.

V and J are TRBV28 and TRBJ2-1; 7 bases fit TRBD2. J was trimmed by 6 bases and V by 7 bases; bases with no gene match: 12. This CDR3 region has 15 residues. Per the germline V gene, CDR1 is MDHEN and CDR2 is SYDVKM. Here the CDR3 DNA reads TGTGCCAGCAAACCGGTGAGACTAGCACCCAATGAGCAGTTCTTC. Translation gives CASKPVRLAPNEQFF.

The CDR3: CASSLGGDGYTF. In DNA form, the CDR3 reads TGTGCCAGCAGTCTCGGGGGGGATGGCTACACCTTC. The chain links TRBV27 to TRBJ1-2, with TRBD1 as a possible D gene (5 bases). Germline values: CDR1 MNHEY, CDR2 SMNVEV (reference sequence). The CDR3 loop spans 12 amino acids. The V gene lost 5 bases and the J gene lost 6 bases, with 10 bases spanning the gap.

The CDR3 DNA follows: TGTGCCAGCAGCGTAGCCAAAGGGACAGGGTTAGGCGGGGAGCTGTTTTTT. The encoded protein is CASSVAKGTGLGGELFF. The chain couples TRBV9 to TRBJ2-2, with 9 bases aligning to TRBD1. J gave up 7 bases and V 0 bases, and 10 bases lay outside the gene matches. This CDR3 is 17 amino acids long. The germline V gene has CDR1 SGDLS and CDR2 YYNGEE.

This clone has only one observation. V usage is TRBV10-3 and J usage is TRBJ2-7, with 13 bases fitting TRBD2. The V gene's germline CDR1 is ENHRY and CDR2 SYGVKD. The CDR3 sequence is 14 residues long. Losses at the gene ends were 7 bases for V and 6 bases for J; bases not matched to a gene: 6. DNA of the CDR3: TGTGCCATCAACCCGGGACTAGCGGGATCCGAGCAGTACTTC. This encodes CAINPGLAGSEQYF.

As regards this clone: The identical CDR3 is also encoded by other nucleotide sequences in the sample. The genes are TRBV5-4 and TRBJ2-7, with D perhaps matching TRBD2 (6 bases). Germline V gives CDR1 SGHNT, CDR2 YYREEE (reference sequence). The CDR3 spans 13 residues. Trimming removed 0 bases at V and 7 bases at J, with 11 bases between. The CDR3 DNA reads TGTGCCAGCAGCTTGGCCTCGGGAGTGGAGCAGTACTTC. Its protein product is CASSLASGVEQYF.

The chain combines TRBV5-1 with TRBJ2-3; 12 nucleotides line up with TRBD2. Germline CDR1 SGHRS, CDR2 YFSETQ. The CDR3 spans 15 residues. V gave up 5 bases and J gave up 4 bases; unmatched junction bases: 5. CDR3: CASSPSGGASDTQYF. The CDR3 DNA is TGCGCCAGCAGTCCTAGCGGGGGGGCCTCAGATACGCAGTATTTT.

The chain joins TRBV19 to TRBJ1-1; D gene unclear. Germline V lookup: CDR1 LNHDA, CDR2 SQIVND (reference sequence). CDR3 length: 13 residues. V gave up 3 bases and J gave up 1 base, with 6 bases separating them. This CDR3 reads CASSITWNTEAFF. The DNA for the CDR3 is TGTGCCAGTAGTATTACATGGAACACTGAAGCTTTCTTT.

The rearrangement links TRBV5-4 to TRBJ1-1, with a tentative D call TRBD1 (5 bases). The CDR3 length is 12 residues. Per the germline V gene, CDR1 is SGHNT and CDR2 is YYREEE (reference sequence). Trimming cost V 6 bases and J 6 bases, with 12 bases left between them. CDR3 nucleotide sequence: TGTGCCAGCACCGGCGGGGACTCTGAAGCTTTCTTT. Its protein product is CASTGGDSEAFF.

This rearrangement joins TRBV24-1 to TRBJ2-1, with 14 bases matching TRBD2. J was trimmed by 0 bases and V by 3 bases; bases with no gene match: 3. Germline CDR1 is KGHDR and CDR2 is SFDVKD. CDR3 length equals 18 residues. This CDR3 reads CATSDRTSGRTSYNEQFF. The CDR3 region has the DNA TGTGCCACCAGTGATCGGACTAGCGGGAGGACCTCCTACAATGAGCAGTTCTTC.

To note about this clone: Other DNA sequences in this sample translate to the same CDR3. The gene calls are TRBV29-1 and TRBJ2-7, with TRBD1 identical over 8 bases. There are 12 residues in the CDR3. Germline assignment: CDR1 SQVTM and CDR2 ANQGSEA. The V gene end was trimmed by 6 bases and the J gene end by 0 bases; junction bases not matched to a gene: 1. The CDR3 DNA is TGCAGCGTCGGGACAGGCTCCTACGAGCAGTACTTC. Encoded protein: CSVGTGSYEQYF.

The chain uses TRBV5-1 and TRBJ2-7, with TRBD1 as a possible D gene (6 bases). Germline V gene sequence: CDR1 SGHRS, CDR2 YFSETQ. V dropped 5 bases and J dropped 2 bases, with 11 bases sitting between them. There are 13 residues in the CDR3. The CDR3 coding sequence is TGCGCCAGCAGGATTGGACAGCCCTACGAGCAGTACTTC. Residues: CASRIGQPYEQYF.

The rearrangement uses TRBV6-1 and TRBJ1-2; possible D gene TRBD1, 5 bases. With 3 bases removed from V and 4 bases from J, the gap between germline ends came to 9 bases. Germline V gives CDR1 MNHNS, CDR2 SASEGT. This CDR3 contains 13 residues. CDR3 nucleotide sequence: TGTGCCAGCAGTGATCCCGGGGGCTATGGCTACACCTTC. It yields the protein CASSDPGGYGYTF.

This clone showed up just a few times. The chain uses TRBV19 and TRBJ2-2, with D perhaps matching TRBD1 (6 bases). The CDR3 is 12 residues long. CDR1 and CDR2 from the germline V gene are LNHDA and SQIVND (reference sequence). V lost 4 bases and J 8 bases, leaving 8 bases between the germline ends. The CDR3 DNA follows: TGTGCCAGTAGTAGGGGACAAGGGGAGCTGTTTTTT. Translation gives CASSRGQGELFF.

The gene calls are TRBV7-9 and TRBJ2-7; D is perhaps TRBD2 (5 bases). Trimming removed 0 bases at V and 2 bases at J, with 14 bases between. The germline V gene encodes CDR1 SEHNR and CDR2 FQNEAQ (reference sequence). CDR3 size: 16 residues. CDR3 loop: CASSLARGGRPYEQYF. The CDR3 DNA sequence: TGTGCCAGCAGCTTAGCCCGAGGAGGCAGACCCTACGAGCAGTACTTC.

The chain carries TRBV4-1 and TRBJ1-5; 9 bases are a match to TRBD1. This CDR3 comprises 17 residues. V was clipped by 3 bases and J by 1 base; unmatched bases: 7. Germline V lookup: CDR1 MGHRA, CDR2 YSYEKL. The CDR3: CASSHHTGGRSNQPQHF. The DNA of the CDR3 is TGCGCCAGCAGCCACCATACAGGGGGCAGGAGCAATCAGCCCCAGCATTTT.

The CDR3 nucleotides read TGTGCCAGCAGCTTAGGGACAGGCTCCTACAATGAGCAGTTCTTC. It is translated as CASSLGTGSYNEQFF. The chain recombines TRBV7-3 with TRBJ2-1; 8 nucleotides agree with TRBD1. From germline, CDR1 is SGHTA and CDR2 FQGTGA. V gave up 2 bases and J gave up 0 bases; unmatched junction bases: 0. This CDR3 comprises 15 residues.

A remark on this clone: Other nucleotide sequences in the sample specify the same CDR3. The V call is TRBV9, the J call TRBJ1-3; 7 bases match TRBD1. Germline loops: CDR1 SGDLS, CDR2 YYNGEE. This CDR3 contains 14 residues. The V and J ends lost 3 bases and 1 base, in that order; junction bases with no gene match: 1. The CDR3 is CASSAGGSGNTIYF. The CDR3 DNA reads TGTGCCAGCAGCGCAGGGGGATCTGGAAACACCATATATTTT.

The chain uses TRBV29-1 and TRBJ2-7, with D tentatively TRBD1 (6 bases). Trimming removed 5 bases at V and 3 bases at J, with 11 bases between. Germline CDR1 reads SQVTM; CDR2 reads ANQGSEA. This CDR3 contains 12 residues. This CDR3 is CSVIQGGYEQYF. CDR3 bases: TGCAGCGTTATACAGGGTGGCTACGAGCAGTACTTC.